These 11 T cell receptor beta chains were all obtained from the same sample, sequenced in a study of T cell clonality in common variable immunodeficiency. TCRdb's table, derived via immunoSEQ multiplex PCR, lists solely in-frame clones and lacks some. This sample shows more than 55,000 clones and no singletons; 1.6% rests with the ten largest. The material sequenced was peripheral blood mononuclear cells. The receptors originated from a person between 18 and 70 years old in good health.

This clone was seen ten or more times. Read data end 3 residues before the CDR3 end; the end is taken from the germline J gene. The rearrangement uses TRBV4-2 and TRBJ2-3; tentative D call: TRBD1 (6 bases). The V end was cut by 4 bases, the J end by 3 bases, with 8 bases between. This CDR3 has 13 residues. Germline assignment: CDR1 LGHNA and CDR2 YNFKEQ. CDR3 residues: CASSPGQTDTQYF. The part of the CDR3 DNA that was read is TGTGCCAGCAGCCCCGGACAGACAGATACG.

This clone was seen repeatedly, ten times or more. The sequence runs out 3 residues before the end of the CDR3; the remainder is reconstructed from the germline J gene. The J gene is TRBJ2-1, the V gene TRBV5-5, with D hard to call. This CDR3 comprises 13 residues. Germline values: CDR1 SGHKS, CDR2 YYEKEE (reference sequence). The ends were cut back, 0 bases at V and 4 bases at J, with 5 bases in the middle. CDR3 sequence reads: CASSLDSYNEQFF. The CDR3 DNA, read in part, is TGTGCCAGCAGCTTGGACTCGTACAATGAG.

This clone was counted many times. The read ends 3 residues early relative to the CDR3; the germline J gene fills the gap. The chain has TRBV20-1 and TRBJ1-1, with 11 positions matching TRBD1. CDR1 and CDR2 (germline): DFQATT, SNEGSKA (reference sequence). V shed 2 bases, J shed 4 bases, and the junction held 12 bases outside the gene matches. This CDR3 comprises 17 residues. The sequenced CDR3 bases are TGCAGTGCTAGATTAATACGAGGGGGACAGGGGGGCACTGAA. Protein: CSARLIRGGQGGTE. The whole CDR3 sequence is CSARLIRGGQGGTEAFF.

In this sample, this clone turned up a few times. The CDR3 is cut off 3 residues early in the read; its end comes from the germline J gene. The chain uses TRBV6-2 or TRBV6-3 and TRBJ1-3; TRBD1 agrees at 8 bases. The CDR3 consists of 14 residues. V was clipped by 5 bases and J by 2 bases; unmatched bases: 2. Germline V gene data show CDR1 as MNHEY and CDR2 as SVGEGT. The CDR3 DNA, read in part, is TGTGCCAGCAGTCAGGGGGCGCCTGGAAACACC. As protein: CASSQGAPGNT. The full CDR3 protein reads CASSQGAPGNTIYF.

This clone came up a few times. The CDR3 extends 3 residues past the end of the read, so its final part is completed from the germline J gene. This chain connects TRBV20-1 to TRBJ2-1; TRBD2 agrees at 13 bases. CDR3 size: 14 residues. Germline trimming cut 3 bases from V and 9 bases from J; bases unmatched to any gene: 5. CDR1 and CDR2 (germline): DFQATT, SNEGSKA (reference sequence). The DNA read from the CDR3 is TGCAGTGCTAGGGGGACTAGCGGGATGGGTGAG. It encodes CSARGTSGMGE. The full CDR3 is CSARGTSGMGEQFF.

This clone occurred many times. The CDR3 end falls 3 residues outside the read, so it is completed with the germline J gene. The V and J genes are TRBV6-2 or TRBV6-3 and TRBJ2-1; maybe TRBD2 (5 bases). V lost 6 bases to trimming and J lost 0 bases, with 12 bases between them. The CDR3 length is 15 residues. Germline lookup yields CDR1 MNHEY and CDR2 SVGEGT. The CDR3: CASSRPGSSYNEQFF. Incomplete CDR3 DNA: TGTGCCAGCAGCCGTCCGGGGAGCTCCTACAATGAG.

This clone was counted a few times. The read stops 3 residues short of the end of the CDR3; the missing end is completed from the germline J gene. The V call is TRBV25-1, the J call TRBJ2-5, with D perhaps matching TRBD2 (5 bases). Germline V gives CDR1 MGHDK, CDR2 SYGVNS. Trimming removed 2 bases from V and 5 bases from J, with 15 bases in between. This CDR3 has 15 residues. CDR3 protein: CASSEGGRLQETQYF. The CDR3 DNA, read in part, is TGTGCCAGCAGTGAAGGCGGCCGACTACAGGAGACC.

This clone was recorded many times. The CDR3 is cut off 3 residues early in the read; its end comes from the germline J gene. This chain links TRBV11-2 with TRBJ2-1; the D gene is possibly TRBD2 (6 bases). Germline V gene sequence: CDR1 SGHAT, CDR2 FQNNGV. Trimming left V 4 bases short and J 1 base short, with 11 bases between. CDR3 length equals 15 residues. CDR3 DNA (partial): TGTGCCAGCAGCTCCCAAGCGGGTTCCTACAATGAG. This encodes CASSSQAGSYNE. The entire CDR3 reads CASSSQAGSYNEQFF.

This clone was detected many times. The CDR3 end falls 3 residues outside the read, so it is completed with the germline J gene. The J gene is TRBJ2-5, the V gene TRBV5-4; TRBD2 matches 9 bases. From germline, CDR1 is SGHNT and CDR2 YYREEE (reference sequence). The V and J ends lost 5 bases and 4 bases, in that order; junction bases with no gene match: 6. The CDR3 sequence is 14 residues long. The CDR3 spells CASRKASGTETQYF. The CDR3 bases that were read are TGTGCCAGCAGAAAGGCTAGCGGGACAGAGACC.

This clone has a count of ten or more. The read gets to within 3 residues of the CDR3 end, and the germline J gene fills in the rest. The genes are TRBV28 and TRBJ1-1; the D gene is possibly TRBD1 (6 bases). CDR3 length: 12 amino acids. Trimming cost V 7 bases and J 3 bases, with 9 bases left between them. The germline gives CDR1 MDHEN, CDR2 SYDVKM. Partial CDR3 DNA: TGTGCCAGCAACAGGGAACACACTGAA. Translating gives CASNREHTE. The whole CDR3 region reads CASNREHTEAFF.

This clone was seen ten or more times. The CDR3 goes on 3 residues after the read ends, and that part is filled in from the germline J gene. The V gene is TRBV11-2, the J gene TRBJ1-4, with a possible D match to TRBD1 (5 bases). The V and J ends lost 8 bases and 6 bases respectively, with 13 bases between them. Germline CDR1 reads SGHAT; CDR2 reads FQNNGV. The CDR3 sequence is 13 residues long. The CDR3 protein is CASGRGGYEKLFF. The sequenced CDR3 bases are TGTGCCAGCGGCCGGGGGGGGTATGAAAAA.